This is a list of T cell receptor beta chains from one sample in a study of T cell repertoires in cytomegalovirus infection. MiXCR, run by TCRdb on the reads, gives a single entry per CDR3 protein. The table lists 900,000 to 950,000 distinct CDR3 sequences, roughly 30% of them singletons. These receptors are not linked to any known antigen. The specimen was cultured CD8+ T cells from PBMCs, collected from culture after CMV antigen stimulation. All receptors derive from a human donor in good health (CMV status not recorded). Some clones in this sample may be carry-over from other donors' samples. CDR3s include the opening cysteine and the closing phenylalanine or tryptophan. Expanded clones get a size class; other rows say once, few or many, or leave the size out.

TRBV6-1	.	TRBJ2-1	CASQARVGQGANERFF
TRBV6-1	once	TRBJ2-5	CASSYLSSNQETQYF
TRBV12-3/TRBV12-4	.	TRBJ1-4	CASSPRRGGNEKLFF
TRBV7-2	.	TRBJ2-5	CASSINSLGTQYF
TRBV6-2/TRBV6-3	many	TRBJ1-1	CASSYLMQLMGHTEAFF
TRBV4-1	.	TRBJ1-2	CASSQARTVTNYGYTF
TRBV28	few	TRBJ1-1	CASSLSGFEAFF
TRBV20-1	few	TRBJ2-2	CSAADLAGDNTGELFF
TRBV20-1	.	TRBJ2-1	CSARLRTHGTSGDYNEQFF
TRBV19	few	TRBJ2-1	CASTLKNEQFF
TRBV7-6	few	TRBJ2-5	CASSREAETQYF
TRBV12-3/TRBV12-4	many	TRBJ1-5	CASSFTRINQPQHF
TRBV4-1	.	TRBJ1-5	CASSHNPTRQQGNQPQHF
TRBV19	.	TRBJ2-1	CASEDRGSGEQFF